This T cell receptor (beta chain) was sequenced in a study of OX40 agonist ivuxolimab in advanced cancers. Background on the whole study: Ivuxolimab was a fully human IgG2 agonistic monoclonal antibody targeting the costimulatory receptor OX40 (CD134). Intravenous ivuxolimab was administered to patients every 2 weeks at six dose levels: 0.01, 0.1, 0.3, 1.5, 3 and 10 mg/kg. Of the approximately 54 patients in dose escalation, about 20 had hepatocellular carcinoma, around 15 had melanoma, 9 had renal cell carcinoma and 9 had head and neck cancer. In the dose-escalation cohort, 82.7% of patients were male, and the mean age was roughly 60 years with a range of about 20 to 80. Prior anti-PD-1, anti-PD-L1 or anti-CTLA-4 therapy was permitted, and checkpoint inhibitors had been received by about two fifths of dose-escalation patients. Partial responses were achieved by three dose-escalation patients, of whom one had hepatocellular carcinoma and two had cutaneous melanoma. The point of sequencing TCRbeta in the periphery was to test whether ivuxolimab changed TCR sequence diversity and drove clonal T-cell expansion. The monotherapy dose-escalation portion (N ≈ 52 patients) of the phase I ivuxolimab trial is reported in the paper. Overall study outcomes, separate from this receptor: Low levels of normalized T-cell clonal expansion were also shown by some nonresponding patients. At doses of 0.1 to 3.0 mg/kg, clonal expansion of both CD4+ and CD8+ blood T cells was observed from baseline to week 6. In the 0.1-3.0 mg/kg groups, partial responders were among the patients with the lowest normalized peripheral clonal expansion, particularly in CD8+ T cells. After ivuxolimab, more expanded clones were found on average in CD8+ T cells than in CD4+ T cells. The antigen specificity of the clonally expanded peripheral T cells was not determined.

V is cut by 3 bases and J by 4 bases, and the space between the germline ends is 12 bases. CDR1 and CDR2 are drawn from the germline V gene: SGHAT, FQNNGV. From the cysteine up to the phenylalanine, the CDR3 has a length of 14 residues. The only DNA kept is the CDR3, 42 bases in frame from the first base. For this clone: Its recognized antigen is unknown. No base quality information exists; no much larger clone differs at one position.

Patients with a history of autoimmune disease or receiving systemic immunosuppression were excluded from the trial. Peripheral blood for TCR sequencing was drawn from every dose cohort at baseline, at cycle 4 day 1 and at cycle 7 day 1. The samples were taken from a phase I, first-in-human, multicenter, open-label dose-escalation trial of ivuxolimab. Adults with locally advanced or metastatic melanoma, renal cell, hepatocellular, or head and neck squamous cell carcinoma were enrolled in the trial. Before TCR sequencing, CD4+ T cells and CD8+ T cells from peripheral blood were sorted into separate populations. Genomic DNA was isolated from the sorted cells so that the TCRbeta CDR3 region could be sequenced. The immunoSEQ Assay was used to sequence the TCRbeta CDR3 regions. Not all clones reach the TCRdb copy of this immuneACCESS table, which keeps in-frame sequences only. Checked studies attribute under half of the gap to unresolved V genes and leave the rest unexplained. The sample table shows some 80,000 clones, and approximately 92% are seen once. Roughly 0.65% of the sample rests with the top ten.

The sequenced sample was CD4+ or CD8+ T cells sorted from blood, obtained in a trial of the OX40 agonist ivuxolimab. This sequence originates from an adult with an advanced solid tumor such as melanoma, head and neck, liver or kidney cancer. The V gene is TRBV11-2 and the J gene is TRBJ1-1; the D gene cannot be resolved reliably. The nucleotides read TGTGCCAGCAGCTTTCGGCGGGGTGGCACTGAAGCTTTCTTT. This gives the protein CASSFRRGGTEAFF.